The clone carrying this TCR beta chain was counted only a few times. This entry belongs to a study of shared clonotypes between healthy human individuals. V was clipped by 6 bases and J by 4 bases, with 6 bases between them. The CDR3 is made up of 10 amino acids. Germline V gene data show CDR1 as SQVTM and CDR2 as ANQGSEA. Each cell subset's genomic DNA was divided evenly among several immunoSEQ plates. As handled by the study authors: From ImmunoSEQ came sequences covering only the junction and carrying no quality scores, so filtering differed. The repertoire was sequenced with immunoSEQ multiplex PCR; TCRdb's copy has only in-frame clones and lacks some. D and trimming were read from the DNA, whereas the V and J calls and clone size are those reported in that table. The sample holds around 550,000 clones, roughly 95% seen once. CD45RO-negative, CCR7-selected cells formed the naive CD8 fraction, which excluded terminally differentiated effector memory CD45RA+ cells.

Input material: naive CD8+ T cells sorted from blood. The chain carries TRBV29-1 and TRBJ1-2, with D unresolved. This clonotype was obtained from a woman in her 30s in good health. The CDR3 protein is CSVATYGYTF. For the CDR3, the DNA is TGCAGCGTGGCCACCTATGGCTACACCTTC.